This T cell receptor (beta chain) was obtained from a study of T cell changes during pregnancy in multiple sclerosis. This table comes from immunoSEQ multiplex PCR, and its TCRdb copy is limited to in-frame clones, with some not included. The sample carries fewer than 50,000 clones, about 88% recorded once. The ends were cut back, 5 bases at V and 5 bases at J, with 12 bases in the middle. The germline CDR1 and CDR2 sequences are LNHDA and SQIVND (reference sequence). This CDR3 has 13 amino acids. The sequence was collected from a female donor with multiple sclerosis, enrolled in a pregnancy study. The input for sequencing was CD8+ T cells from peripheral blood mononuclear cells, taken in the third trimester of pregnancy. The J gene is TRBJ1-1, the V gene TRBV19, with D unresolved. CDR3 amino acids: CASSWIAETEAFF. Here the CDR3 DNA reads TGTGCCAGTAGTTGGATTGCGGAAACTGAAGCTTTCTTT.